These 30 T cell receptor beta chains originate from one sample sequenced in a study of shared clonotypes between healthy human individuals. Profiled with immunoSEQ multiplex PCR; TCRdb holds only in-frame clones, not every one. The sample has about 2,500,000 clones; around 90% are singletons. The sequenced sample consisted of naive CD4+ T cells sorted from blood. The subset is: CD45RA+ positively selected. The receptor source for this set is a man aged 18 to 35 in good health.

This clone was observed a single time. The chain combines TRBV25-1 with TRBJ1-4; D is perhaps TRBD1 (6 bases). This CDR3 is built from 14 residues. CDR1 is MGHDK and CDR2 is SYGVNS in the germline V gene. V was cut by 7 bases and J by 0 bases, with 9 bases left in between. The CDR3 bases are TGTGCCAGCAATCAGGGGCCAACTAATGAAAAACTGTTTTTT. Translated: CASNQGPTNEKLFF.

V gene TRBV6-6 combines with J gene TRBJ2-2; D may be TRBD2 (6 bases). The CDR3 contains 16 residues. CDR1 MNHNY and CDR2 SVGAGI come from the germline V gene (reference sequence). V dropped 4 bases and J dropped 3 bases, with 15 bases sitting between them. The CDR3 protein is CASSSPNSGYTGELFF. For the CDR3, the DNA is TGTGCCAGCAGTTCTCCGAATAGCGGATACACCGGGGAGCTGTTTTTT.

The gene calls are TRBV7-9 and TRBJ2-3; D tentatively fits TRBD1 or TRBD2 (6 bases each). This CDR3 comprises 15 residues. With 5 bases removed from V and 5 bases from J, the gap between germline ends came to 17 bases. Germline V CDR1 and CDR2: SEHNR, FQNEAQ (reference sequence). DNA for the CDR3: TGTGCCAGCAGCCCAGGGGTGGGAGGAGGAGATACGCAGTATTTT. It specifies CASSPGVGGGDTQYF.

This clone was seen once. The genes are TRBV10-1 and TRBJ2-3; D gene unclear. V lost 3 bases and J 1 base, leaving 8 bases between the germline ends. The germline CDR1 and CDR2 sequences are WNHNN and SYGVQD (reference sequence). The CDR3 runs 14 residues. In DNA form, the CDR3 reads TGCGCCAGCAGTGAAGGGCCCGGCACAGATACGCAGTATTTT. This sequence encodes CASSEGPGTDTQYF.

V gene TRBV6-5 combines with J gene TRBJ1-1; TRBD1 agrees at 7 bases. Trimming at V came to 4 bases and at J to 4 bases, leaving 9 bases not matched to a gene. The CDR3 is 15 residues long. Germline V gene lookup returns CDR1 MNHEY and CDR2 SVGAGI. CDR3 sequence: CASSSPTGRGTEAFF. Written as DNA, the CDR3 is TGTGCCAGCAGTTCTCCGACAGGGAGGGGCACTGAAGCTTTCTTT.

CDR3 DNA: TGCGCCAGCAGCCTGCTAGCGGGGGTTTTGGAGACCCAGTACTTC. This codes for CASSLLAGVLETQYF. The V call is TRBV4-1, the J call TRBJ2-5; 10 bases are shared with TRBD2. V dropped 4 bases and J dropped 5; count of bases not matched to a gene: 7. Germline values: CDR1 MGHRA, CDR2 YSYEKL. The CDR3 is 15 amino acids.

V is TRBV7-9 and J is TRBJ2-2; maybe TRBD1 (7 bases). Trimming shortened V by 1 base and J by 7 bases, and 25 bases separated the two germline ends. Germline-derived CDR1 and CDR2 are SEHNR and FQNEAQ (reference sequence). This CDR3 has 19 amino acids. This chain's CDR3 is CASSLVGGTVLRVGGELFF. CDR3 nucleotides: TGTGCCAGCAGCTTAGTAGGCGGGACAGTACTACGGGTCGGCGGGGAGCTGTTTTTT.

Only one count was recorded for this clone. V usage is TRBV7-8 and J usage is TRBJ2-5; TRBD2 aligns across 11 bases. The trim removed 5 bases at V and 8 bases at J, leaving 10 bases unmatched. Germline V lookup: CDR1 SGHVS, CDR2 FQNEAQ. The CDR3 is made up of 15 amino acids. The CDR3 spells CASSMLAGGPPTQYF. The CDR3 nucleotides are TGTGCCAGCAGCATGCTAGCGGGAGGACCTCCAACCCAGTACTTC.

The V and J genes are TRBV5-1 and TRBJ2-2; 10 nucleotides agree with TRBD1. Germline assignment: CDR1 SGHRS and CDR2 YFSETQ. The ends lost 0 bases at V and 5 bases at J; junction bases unmatched: 7. This CDR3 has 17 amino acids. This chain's CDR3 is CASSLAGPGQGTGELFF. The CDR3 DNA sequence: TGCGCCAGCAGCTTGGCTGGACCGGGACAGGGGACCGGGGAGCTGTTTTTT. Complete variable domain (other parts from reference TRBV5-1 and TRBJ2-2): KAGVTQTPRYLIKTRGQQVTLSCSPISGHRSVSWYQQTPGQGLQFLFEYFSETQRNKGNFPGRFSGRQFSNSRSEMNVSTLELGDSALYLCASSLAGPGQGTGELFFGEGSRLTVL.

V and J are TRBV4-3 and TRBJ2-5; tentative D call: TRBD2 (6 bases). The length of the CDR3 is 14 residues. V lost 1 base and J lost 5, with 11 bases in between. The V gene's germline CDR1 is LGHNA and CDR2 YSLEER. The CDR3, as DNA: TGCGCCAGCAGCCAAGCGGGAGTACTTGAGACCCAGTACTTC. It specifies CASSQAGVLETQYF.

This rearrangement joins TRBV5-1 to TRBJ1-4; possibly TRBD1 for D (5 bases). The germline V gene encodes CDR1 SGHRS and CDR2 YFSETQ. Trimming shortened V by 0 bases and J by 2 bases, and 11 bases separated the two germline ends. The CDR3 runs to 16 residues. The CDR3 sequence is CASSLARAGTNEKLFF. CDR3 DNA sequence: TGCGCCAGCAGCTTGGCCAGGGCAGGGACTAATGAAAAACTGTTTTTT.

On this clone itself: The same CDR3 also results from other DNA sequences found in this sample. Written as DNA, the CDR3 is TGTGCCAGCAGCTCCGGACTAGCGGGAACCTACGAGCAGTACTTC. The encoded protein is CASSSGLAGTYEQYF. The chain is built from TRBV7-2 and TRBJ2-7; the match to TRBD2 covers 12 bases. Per the germline V gene, CDR1 is SGHTA and CDR2 is FQGNSA. After removal of 4 bases from V and 2 bases from J, the junction contained 3 bases not matched to a gene. The CDR3 extends over 15 amino acids.

The gene calls are TRBV18 and TRBJ2-2; no clear D gene. CDR3 length equals 16 residues. The V end lost 0 bases, the J end lost 5 bases, and 13 bases lay between the germline ends. The germline gives CDR1 KGHSH, CDR2 LQKENI. CDR3 sequence: CASSPPSVAWTGELFF. The CDR3 DNA sequence: TGTGCCAGCTCACCACCGTCGGTAGCCTGGACCGGGGAGCTGTTTTTT.

This sequence joins TRBV11-2 and TRBJ2-1, with 10 bases lining up with TRBD2. With 4 bases clipped from V and 13 bases from J, the junction kept 10 bases outside the gene matches. Looked up from germline, CDR1 is SGHAT and CDR2 is FQNNGV. The CDR3 totals 14 residues. CDR3 in amino acids: CASSSSAPSGSQFF. The CDR3 bases are TGTGCCAGCAGCTCAAGCGCCCCTAGCGGGAGTCAGTTCTTC.

This rearrangement joins TRBV5-4 to TRBJ2-5, with 8 nucleotides matching TRBD1. J gave up 2 bases and V 4 bases, and 10 bases lay outside the gene matches. This CDR3 is built from 16 residues. CDR1 is SGHNT and CDR2 is YYREEE in the germline V gene (reference sequence). CDR3 loop: CASSRGQGARQETQYF. CDR3 in DNA: TGTGCCAGCAGCCGAGGGCAGGGGGCTCGGCAAGAGACCCAGTACTTC.

A remark on this clone: Distinct nucleotide sequences in the sample also encode this CDR3. The chain recombines TRBV5-1 with TRBJ1-5; no definite D call. Trimming removed 0 bases from V and 2 bases from J, with 6 bases in between. CDR1 is SGHRS, CDR2 YFSETQ, per germline. This CDR3 has 14 amino acids. In nucleotides, the CDR3 is TGCGCCAGCAGCTTGGAAGCGGGCAATCAGCCCCAGCATTTT. Translated, it gives CASSLEAGNQPQHF.

A note on this clone: The junction and the germline gene differ at one end; a read error may be behind it. The chain joins TRBV30 to TRBJ1-2; 7 nucleotides agree with TRBD1. The CDR3 has 13 residues. Germline V lookup: CDR1 GTSNPN, CDR2 SVGIG (reference sequence). For the CDR3, the DNA is TGTGCCAGGAGAACAGGGGCTAACTATGGCTACACCTTC. Amino acids: CARRTGANYGYTF.

This chain joins TRBV5-1 and TRBJ1-1; no reliable D call. Trimming shortened V by 1 base and J by 4 bases, and 11 bases separated the two germline ends. Germline V gene data show CDR1 as SGHRS and CDR2 as YFSETQ. The CDR3 spans 14 residues. The CDR3 DNA is TGCGCCAGCAGCTTGTCGGGGTCGGGCACTGAAGCTTTCTTT. Amino acids: CASSLSGSGTEAFF.

This sequence joins TRBV5-6 and TRBJ1-1; D call uncertain. Trimming cost V 2 bases and J 7 bases, with 18 bases left between them. The germline V gene encodes CDR1 SGHDT and CDR2 YYEEEE. This CDR3 comprises 15 residues. CDR3 sequence: CASSFGRGRGFEAFF. CDR3 bases: TGTGCCAGCAGCTTTGGCCGAGGGAGAGGATTTGAAGCTTTCTTT.

The chain links TRBV10-1 to TRBJ2-5; D is ambiguous. The germline V gene has CDR1 WNHNN and CDR2 SYGVQD (reference sequence). The CDR3 contains 15 residues. Trimming pared 2 bases from V and 4 bases from J, leaving 14 bases between. CDR3 nucleotide sequence: TGCGCCAGCAGTGAGGCCAGAGGATTGGGAGAGACCCAGTACTTC. It yields the protein CASSEARGLGETQYF.

The rearrangement joins TRBV7-2 to TRBJ1-1; TRBD1 matches at 7 bases. The CDR3 sequence is 15 residues long. The junction had 8 bases not matched to a gene; V was cut back by 5 bases and J by 2 bases. From germline, CDR1 is SGHTA and CDR2 FQGNSA. CDR3 sequence reads: CASSLRGQLNTEAFF. The DNA for the CDR3 is TGTGCCAGCAGCCTCCGGGGACAGCTCAACACTGAAGCTTTCTTT.

V is TRBV5-1 and J is TRBJ1-4, with D perhaps TRBD1 (6 bases). The CDR3 loop spans 15 amino acids. The V gene lost 0 bases and the J gene lost 7 bases, with 13 bases spanning the gap. CDR1 SGHRS and CDR2 YFSETQ come from the germline V gene. The CDR3 sequence: CASSLEGGRSEKLFF. CDR3 sequence (DNA): TGCGCCAGCAGCTTGGAAGGGGGGAGATCTGAAAAACTGTTTTTT.

V is TRBV30 and J is TRBJ2-1, with D perhaps TRBD1 or TRBD2 (5 bases each). Germline values: CDR1 GTSNPN, CDR2 SVGIG (reference sequence). V was clipped by 3 bases and J by 15 bases, with 18 bases between them. The CDR3 runs 12 residues. The CDR3 coding sequence is TGTGCCTGGAGCCGAGTGGTGCTTGGGGGGTTCTTC. Its protein product is CAWSRVVLGGFF.

The chain employs TRBV6-1 and TRBJ1-5, with D perhaps TRBD1 (5 bases). Looked up from germline, CDR1 is MNHNS and CDR2 is SASEGT. The CDR3 has 13 residues. Trimming pared 7 bases from V and 4 bases from J, leaving 11 bases between. CDR3 coding DNA: TGTGCCAGCAACTCACGGGGGAATCAGCCCCAGCATTTT. As protein: CASNSRGNQPQHF.

This clone was detected only once. Distinct nucleotide sequences in the sample also encode this CDR3. The CDR3 DNA follows: TGTGCCAGCAGCCAAGGTAGCAATCAGCCCCAGCATTTT. Its translation is CASSQGSNQPQHF. The chain links TRBV14 to TRBJ1-5; no clear D. Trimming took off 1 base at V and 0 bases at J, with 1 base between the two ends. Looked up from germline, CDR1 is SGHDN and CDR2 is FVKESK. CDR3 length: 13 amino acids.

This clone is a singleton in its sample. V gene TRBV19 combines with J gene TRBJ2-7; no reliable D call. Deletions cut 5 bases from V and 4 bases from J, with 12 bases between. The CDR3 covers 13 residues. CDR1 is LNHDA and CDR2 is SQIVND in the germline V gene (reference sequence). This CDR3 reads CASSVVYLYEQYF. In DNA form, the CDR3 reads TGTGCCAGTAGTGTTGTCTATCTATACGAGCAGTACTTC.

The genes are TRBV28 and TRBJ2-7; the D gene is possibly TRBD1 (5 bases). The length of the CDR3 is 15 residues. Germline values: CDR1 MDHEN, CDR2 SYDVKM. V was clipped by 7 bases and J by 5 bases, with 21 bases between them. The CDR3 nucleotides are TGTGCCAGCACCCGGACCCAGGGTTTCGGCGACGAGCAGTACTTC. This translates into CASTRTQGFGDEQYF.

This sequence joins TRBV11-2 and TRBJ1-4; D is ambiguous. The CDR3 extends over 11 amino acids. Per germline, CDR1 SGHAT and CDR2 FQNNGV. V dropped 1 base and J dropped 7 bases, with 1 base sitting between them. CDR3 protein: CASSLGEKLFF. DNA for the CDR3: TGTGCCAGCAGCTTAGGTGAAAAACTGTTTTTT.

The chain recombines TRBV6-5 with TRBJ1-3; 7 bases line up with TRBD1. This CDR3 comprises 12 residues. The germline CDR1 and CDR2 sequences are MNHEY and SVGAGI. Trimming took 8 bases from V and 2 from J; bases not matched to a gene: 0. CDR3 sequence (DNA): TGTGCCAGCCAGGGGGCTGGAAACACCATATATTTT. Protein product: CASQGAGNTIYF.

The chain combines TRBV5-8 with TRBJ2-6, with unresolved D. Looked up from germline, CDR1 is SGHTS and CDR2 is YDEGEE. CDR3 length: 14 amino acids. V gave up 2 bases and J gave up 3 bases, with 6 bases separating them. The CDR3 protein is CASSFPDGANVLTF. CDR3 DNA: TGTGCCAGCAGCTTTCCGGATGGGGCCAACGTCCTGACTTTC.